These 15 T cell receptor beta chains came from one sample sequenced in a study of regulatory T cells in long-lasting Graves disease. The TCR beta library used iRepertoire HTBI primers with Arm-PCR amplification of CDR3. A single record per CDR3 protein comes from TCRdb applying MiXCR to the multiplex PCR reads. Among over 500,000 distinct CDR3 sequences listed, roughly 15% were seen once. Time point: newly diagnosed GD, antithyroid drugs for less than 3 months. RNA extracted from PBMCs served as the sequencing template. The same sample was also studied in work on T cells in Graves' hyperthyroidism and ophthalmopathy.

Sequences were derived from peripheral blood mononuclear cells (PBMCs), sampled at new diagnosis, from a patient treated with antithyroid drugs. The receptors shown here come from a young woman with Graves disease.

The rearrangement links TRBV28 to TRBJ2-7, with a possible D match to TRBD2 (5 bases). The length of the CDR3 is 16 residues. Trimming shortened V by 3 bases and J by 12 bases, and 27 bases separated the two germline ends. The germline V gene encodes CDR1 MDHEN and CDR2 SYDVKM. The CDR3 spells CASSFNRSPGGRVRYF. CDR3 DNA: TGTGCCAGCAGTTTCAACCGTTCGCCAGGAGGAAGGGTGAGGTACTTC.

A word on this clonotype: A read error may be the cause here, since a much bigger clone is one base away. J is TRBJ2-7 and V is TRBV24-1; a possible D gene is TRBD1 (6 bases). The V gene's germline CDR1 is KGHDR and CDR2 SFDVKD. Trimming took 2 bases from V and 3 from J, leaving 19 bases between them. CDR3 size: 17 residues. CDR3 region: CATSDSKKGVSGYEQYF. CDR3 sequence (DNA): TGTGCCACCAGTGATTCTAAGAAGGGGGTGTCTGGCTACGAGCAGTACTTC.

Many counts were recorded for this clonotype. The chain uses TRBV28 and TRBJ1-2; D not certain. CDR3 size: 15 residues. The V gene lost 5 bases and the J gene lost 3 bases, with 16 bases spanning the gap. Germline CDR1 and CDR2: MDHEN and SYDVKM. The CDR3 region has the DNA TGTGCCAGCAGTCCTCCGTCAGCGGGATACTATGGCTACACCTTC. As protein: CASSPPSAGYYGYTF.

The V and J genes are TRBV13 and TRBJ2-7; TRBD1 or TRBD2 may be the D gene (5 bases each). From germline, CDR1 is PRHDT and CDR2 FYEKMQ (reference sequence). V dropped 4 bases and J dropped 2 bases, with 15 bases sitting between them. The length of the CDR3 is 15 residues. In DNA form, the CDR3 reads TGTGCCAGCAGCTATTGGGGGAAGAACCCCTACGAGCAGTACTTC. Amino acid sequence: CASSYWGKNPYEQYF.

This clonotype was seen ten or more times. The V call is TRBV6-1, the J call TRBJ2-7; D is uncertain. The V end lost 1 base, the J end lost 3 bases, and 10 bases lay between the germline ends. This CDR3 spans 14 amino acids. The V gene's germline CDR1 is MNHNS and CDR2 SASEGT. Here the CDR3 DNA reads TGTGCCAGCAGTGAAGTTCACAGAAACTACGAGCAGTACTTC. Its protein product is CASSEVHRNYEQYF.

In this sample, this clonotype turned up many times. V and J are TRBV12-3 or TRBV12-4 and TRBJ2-3; TRBD2 might be the D (5 bases). V lost 5 bases to trimming and J lost 4 bases, with 13 bases between them. The CDR3 is 14 residues long. This CDR3 is CASSRRDGSDTQYF. CDR3 coding DNA: TGTGCCAGCAGTCGCCGGGATGGCTCAGATACGCAGTATTTT.

A few counts support this clonotype. The gene calls are TRBV3-1 and TRBJ2-1, with D hard to call. The V end was cut by 1 base, the J end by 7 bases, with 14 bases between. Germline V gene lookup returns CDR1 LGHDT and CDR2 YNNKEL (reference sequence). The CDR3 sequence is 15 residues long. CDR3 loop: CASSQGDSRSNEQFF. The CDR3 DNA follows: TGTGCCAGCAGCCAAGGGGATAGTCGGTCAAATGAGCAGTTCTTC.

The table lists this clonotype with many counts. The rearrangement links TRBV27 to TRBJ1-4, with 10 bases aligning to TRBD1. The V and J ends lost 4 bases and 3 bases, in that order; junction bases with no gene match: 2. The CDR3 consists of 15 residues. Germline assignment: CDR1 MNHEY and CDR2 SMNVEV (reference sequence). The CDR3 DNA reads as TGTGCCAGCAGTTCAGGGACAGGGGCTAATGAAAAACTGTTTTTT. Its translation is CASSSGTGANEKLFF.

This chain links TRBV11-1 with TRBJ2-2; the match to TRBD2 covers 9 bases. This CDR3 region has 15 residues. CDR1 is SGHAT and CDR2 is FQDESV in the germline V gene (reference sequence). V was clipped by 8 bases and J by 7 bases; unmatched bases: 11. The CDR3 here is CASGGRAEYNGELFF. Written as DNA, the CDR3 is TGTGCCAGCGGCGGGAGGGCCGAGTATAACGGGGAGCTGTTTTTT.

This clonotype was counted at least ten times. V usage is TRBV28 and J usage is TRBJ1-1, with D maybe TRBD1 (6 bases). The CDR3 has 15 residues. From germline, CDR1 is MDHEN and CDR2 SYDVKM. Trimming cost V 2 bases and J 1 base, with 11 bases left between them. CDR3 sequence (DNA): TGTGCCAGCAGTTTAGGGGGCGTTGAGAACACTGAAGCTTTCTTT. Encoded protein: CASSLGGVENTEAFF.

The chain couples TRBV29-1 to TRBJ1-2; possible D gene TRBD1, 6 bases. V was trimmed by 0 bases and J by 1 base, leaving 15 bases between them. Germline V gene data show CDR1 as SQVTM and CDR2 as ANQGSEA. This CDR3 comprises 16 residues. CDR3 in DNA: TGCAGCGTTGAAGATACCCCAGGGGTCATTAACTATGGCTACACCTTC. It translates to CSVEDTPGVINYGYTF.

Of note for this clonotype: Germline is not matched at one junction end, which may reflect a read error. The genes are TRBV6-4 and TRBJ1-6; D call uncertain. This CDR3 region has 18 residues. CDR1 MRHNA and CDR2 SNTAGT come from the germline V gene. CDR3 sequence: CASSYSSGPGSYNSPLHF. CDR3 DNA: TGTGCCAGCAGTTACTCATCCGGCCCCGGCTCCTATAATTCACCCCTCCACTTT.

In its sample, this clonotype was seen many times. The V gene is TRBV2, the J gene TRBJ2-1; D may be TRBD2 (5 bases). The germline V gene has CDR1 SNHLY and CDR2 FYNNEI. CDR3 length equals 17 residues. V was shortened by 2 bases and J by 5 bases, with 19 bases between the two germline ends. Written as DNA, the CDR3 is TGTGCCAGCAGTGAACTGGGCGGAGGAATACCTCACAATGAGCAGTTCTTC. It translates to CASSELGGGIPHNEQFF.

The CDR3 protein is CASSLLGYEQFF. DNA of the CDR3: TGTGCCAGCAGTTTACTGGGGTATGAGCAGTTCTTC. V is TRBV12-3 or TRBV12-4 and J is TRBJ2-1; no clear D. CDR3 length: 12 amino acids. V lost 2 bases, J lost 8 bases, and 7 bases lay in between.

This clonotype was found a few times. J is TRBJ1-4 and V is TRBV4-2, with TRBD1 matching over 8 bases. CDR3 size: 19 residues. V was pared by 1 base and J by 1 base, with 11 bases of the junction left unmatched. Germline V gives CDR1 LGHNA, CDR2 YNFKEQ. DNA for the CDR3: TGTGCCAGCAGCCAAGGGACAGGGAGAGTTTTACGAACTAATGAAAAACTGTTTTTT. Residues: CASSQGTGRVLRTNEKLFF.